The clone carrying this TCR beta chain has at least ten counts. Its antigen is not known. MiXCR, run by TCRdb on the reads, gives a single entry per CDR3 protein. Among about 770,000 distinct CDR3 sequences listed, under 35% were seen once. The data were obtained in a study of T cell repertoires in cytomegalovirus infection. Here the sequenced sample was cultured CD8+ T cells from PBMCs, taken from culture after CMV antigen stimulation. The receptor was derived from a human donor in good health (CMV status not recorded). Some clones in this sample may be carry-over from other donors' samples.

This CDR3 reads CASTGGHEQYF. CDR3 coding DNA: TGTGCCAGCACCGGGGGCCACGAGCAGTACTTC. The V call is TRBV7-9, the J call TRBJ2-7; D may match TRBD1 or TRBD2 (6 bases each). Trimming took off 7 bases at V and 5 bases at J, with 9 bases between the two ends. CDR1 SEHNR and CDR2 FQNEAQ come from the germline V gene (reference sequence). This CDR3 is 11 amino acids long. The full variable domain, with the rest looked up from reference TRBV7-9 and TRBJ2-7, is DTGVSQNPRHKITKRGQNVTFRCDPISEHNRLYWYRQTLGQGPEFLTYFQNEAQLEKSRLLSDRFSAERPKGSFSTLEIQRTEQGDSAMYLCASTGGHEQYFGPGTRLTVT.